The clone carrying this T cell receptor (beta chain) was recorded at least ten times. Antigen unknown. There are 14 residues in the CDR3. V was cut by 1 base and J by 6 bases, with 10 bases left in between. Germline CDR1 LNHNV, CDR2 YYDKDF (reference sequence). Unique molecular identifiers (one per individual cDNA molecule) were attached. MiXCR, applied by TCRdb to the 5' RACE reads, yields one record per CDR3 protein. The sample holds approximately 50,000 distinct CDR3 sequences, about 12% seen once. This sample was included in a study of early T cells in non-severe SARS-CoV-2 infection. Study-level background: Alpha and beta chains were unpaired, from unsorted whole-blood bulk RNA. Study observations and caveats: The study's VDJdb matching favored anti-spike CD8 responses and missed private and CD4 specificities.

Specimen: whole blood. The chain uses TRBV15 and TRBJ2-1; D not certain. The source of this sequence is an adult who was a healthcare worker with PCR-confirmed SARS-CoV-2 infection or an uninfected control (not recorded which). Here the CDR3 reads CATSRGGLGNEQFF. DNA for the CDR3: TGTGCCACCAGCAGAGGTGGTCTGGGCAATGAGCAGTTCTTC. The complete variable domain, with remaining parts taken from reference TRBV15 and TRBJ2-1, reads DAMVIQNPRYQVTQFGKPVTLSCSQTLNHNVMYWYQQKSSQAPKLLFHYYDKDFNNEADTPDNFQSRRPNTSFCFLDIRSPGLGDTAMYLCATSRGGLGNEQFFGPGTRLTVL.